Listed below are T cell receptor beta chains from one sample, sequenced in a study of CXCR3-negative and CXCR3-positive naive CD8 T cells. TCRdb re-called the 5' RACE reads; one entry per CDR3 protein, DNA not given. In total, the table holds around 140,000 distinct CDR3 sequences. The sequenced material came from naive CXCR3+ CD8+ T cells from blood. The receptors come from a human donor in good health. Some clones in this sample may be carry-over from other donors' samples. Each CDR3 is given with its conserved first and last residue.

j_call: TRBJ2-7; v_call: TRBV28; cdr3_length: 15; cdr3_aa: CASSLNRGPAGEQYF
j_call: TRBJ1-2; v_call: TRBV30; cdr3_length: 13; cdr3_aa: CAWTASEGYGYTF
j_call: TRBJ2-1; v_call: TRBV14; cdr3_length: 14; cdr3_aa: CASSQWFGAGEQFF
j_call: TRBJ2-1; v_call: TRBV28; cdr3_length: 15; cdr3_aa: CAISRRPVGYNEQFF
j_call: TRBJ2-1; v_call: TRBV28; cdr3_length: 13; cdr3_aa: CASSLASDDEQFF
j_call: TRBJ1-6; v_call: TRBV20-1; cdr3_length: 17; cdr3_aa: CSARDPDRALLNSPLHF
j_call: TRBJ2-7; v_call: TRBV7-9; cdr3_length: 11; cdr3_aa: CASSHRDEQYF
j_call: TRBJ2-7; v_call: TRBV9; cdr3_length: 13; cdr3_aa: CASSVAGASEQYF
j_call: TRBJ2-2; v_call: TRBV28; cdr3_length: 14; cdr3_aa: CASSFASSTGELFF
j_call: TRBJ2-7; v_call: TRBV5-1; cdr3_length: 16; cdr3_aa: CASRGGTSGFTYEQYF
j_call: TRBJ2-7; v_call: TRBV13; cdr3_length: 12; cdr3_aa: CASSFRAHEQYF
j_call: TRBJ2-7; v_call: TRBV6-2/TRBV6-3; cdr3_length: 15; cdr3_aa: CASRDTRDVSYEQYF
j_call: TRBJ2-2; v_call: TRBV30; cdr3_length: 15; cdr3_aa: CAWSVWREYSGELFF
j_call: TRBJ2-7; v_call: TRBV5-5; cdr3_length: 15; cdr3_aa: CASSWGTSGIYEQYF
j_call: TRBJ2-4; v_call: TRBV7-9; cdr3_length: 19; cdr3_aa: CASSSRAGTSGTTRDIQYF
j_call: TRBJ2-1; v_call: TRBV12-3/TRBV12-4; cdr3_length: 15; cdr3_aa: CASSLIGGSYNEQFF
j_call: TRBJ2-2; v_call: TRBV10-2; cdr3_length: 14; cdr3_aa: CASSRDSYTGELFF
j_call: TRBJ2-7; v_call: TRBV29-1; cdr3_length: 12; cdr3_aa: CSVADGPYEQYF
j_call: TRBJ1-2; v_call: TRBV4-3; cdr3_length: 16; cdr3_aa: CASSDEGQGLSYGYTF
j_call: TRBJ1-2; v_call: TRBV10-3; cdr3_length: 14; cdr3_aa: CAISESTGAYGYTF
j_call: TRBJ2-3; v_call: TRBV11-3; cdr3_length: 14; cdr3_aa: CASSLGPSTDTQYF
j_call: TRBJ1-5; v_call: TRBV7-8; cdr3_length: 14; cdr3_aa: CASSGWTTAQPQHF
j_call: TRBJ1-5; v_call: TRBV14; cdr3_length: 12; cdr3_aa: CASSQLTGPQHF
j_call: TRBJ2-1; v_call: TRBV7-2; cdr3_length: 18; cdr3_aa: CASSLRGLAGAPLNEQFF
j_call: TRBJ2-2; v_call: TRBV6-4; cdr3_length: 15; cdr3_aa: CASSDPLVLSGELFF
j_call: TRBJ2-1; v_call: TRBV6-4; cdr3_length: 14; cdr3_aa: CASKVEGSFNEQFF
j_call: TRBJ2-1; v_call: TRBV7-3; cdr3_length: 16; cdr3_aa: CASSLDQLSSYNEQFF
j_call: TRBJ2-1; v_call: TRBV4-1; cdr3_length: 16; cdr3_aa: CASSHPGTSGINEQFF
j_call: TRBJ1-1; v_call: TRBV5-1; cdr3_length: 11; cdr3_aa: CASSENTEAFF
j_call: TRBJ2-2; v_call: TRBV6-5; cdr3_length: 12; cdr3_aa: CASSWRAGELFF